This TCR beta chain was obtained from a study of blood T cell repertoires in COVID-19. The V gene's germline CDR1 is MDHEN and CDR2 SYDVKM. V gave up 6 bases and J gave up 6 bases; unmatched junction bases: 9. The CDR3 extends over 15 amino acids. Produced via immunoSEQ multiplex PCR; TCRdb's table is partial and in-frame only. The table lists under 150,000 clones, approximately 80% of them singletons. This chain joins TRBV28 and TRBJ2-2; 8 nucleotides match TRBD1. The specimen was peripheral blood. This sequence originates from a woman of 80 years or more in a cohort sampled during active or convalescent COVID-19. CDR3 sequence (DNA): TGTGCCAGCAGCCCCCAGGGGGCAGGAGCCGGGGAGCTGTTTTTT. Translated, it gives CASSPQGAGAGELFF.